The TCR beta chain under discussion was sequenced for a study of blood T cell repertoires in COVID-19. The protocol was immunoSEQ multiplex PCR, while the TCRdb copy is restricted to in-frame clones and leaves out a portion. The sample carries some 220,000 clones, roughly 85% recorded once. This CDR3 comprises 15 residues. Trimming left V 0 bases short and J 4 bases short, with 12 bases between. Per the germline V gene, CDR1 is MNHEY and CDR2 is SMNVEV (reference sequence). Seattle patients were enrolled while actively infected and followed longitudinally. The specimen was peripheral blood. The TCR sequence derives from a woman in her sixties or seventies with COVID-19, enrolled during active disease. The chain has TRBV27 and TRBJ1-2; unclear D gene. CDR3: CASSLSTQQFYGYTF. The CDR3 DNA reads TGTGCCAGCAGTTTATCGACACAGCAGTTCTATGGCTACACCTTC.